The 2 T cell receptor beta chains below all came from one sample that was sequenced in a study of T cells in lung cancer brain metastases. TCRdb's table, derived via immunoSEQ multiplex PCR, lists solely in-frame clones and lacks some. The sample lists around 4,700 clones; 70% to 90% were seen once. Sequencing was carried out using tumor tissue from the primary lung tumor. These receptors originate from a woman aged 50 to 60 with non-small cell lung cancer.

The rearrangement links TRBV30 to TRBJ2-7; D is unclear. The CDR3 sequence is 14 residues long. Trimming cost V 5 bases and J 2 bases, with 16 bases left between them. CDR1 and CDR2 (germline): GTSNPN, SVGIG (reference sequence). The CDR3 spells CAWGTEGRPYEQYF. As DNA, the CDR3 is TGTGCCTGGGGAACGGAAGGACGCCCCTACGAGCAGTACTTC. Full variable domain (missing parts from reference TRBV30 and TRBJ2-7): SQTIHQWPATLVQPVGSPLSLECTVEGTSNPNLYWYRQAAGRGLQLLFYSVGIGQISSEVPQNLSASRPQDRQFILSSKKLLLSDSGFYLCAWGTEGRPYEQYFGPGTRLTVT.

This clone was detected a few times. The V gene is TRBV10-2, the J gene TRBJ2-5, with TRBD1 as a possible D gene (6 bases). The germline V gene encodes CDR1 WSHSY and CDR2 SAAADI. Trimming stripped 6 bases from V and 5 bases from J, with 13 bases between. The CDR3 is 13 amino acids. This chain's CDR3 is CASRQGNQETQYF. CDR3 DNA sequence: TGCGCCAGCAGACAGGGTAATCAGGAGACCCAGTACTTC.